The T cell receptor (beta chain) described here comes from a study of T cell responses to AZD1222 COVID-19 vaccine. Whole-study findings and limits: Two AZD1222 administrations were followed by greater Spike-specific TCR breadth and depth. It was only after the peak T cell response that any repertoires were sampled. Donors, mostly white British, included more females; clonal diversity was possibly underestimated.

Trimming removed 5 bases from V and 1 base from J, with 2 bases in between. CDR3 length equals 12 residues. Here immunoSEQ multiplex PCR was the method, and the copy in TCRdb shows in-frame clones only, minus some. This table holds 100,000 to 150,000 clones, roughly nine tenths found once. About this clone itself: No antigen is known for it. Other DNA sequences from this sample encode an identical CDR3 as well.

Sequenced here: peripheral blood, sampled on day 0 of AZD1222 vaccination. The V gene is TRBV12-3 or TRBV12-4, the J gene TRBJ2-2; D remains ambiguous. This sequence originates from an adult in good health. CDR3 DNA sequence: TGTGCCAGCAGTCAGAACACCGGGGAGCTGTTTTTT. Residues: CASSQNTGELFF.